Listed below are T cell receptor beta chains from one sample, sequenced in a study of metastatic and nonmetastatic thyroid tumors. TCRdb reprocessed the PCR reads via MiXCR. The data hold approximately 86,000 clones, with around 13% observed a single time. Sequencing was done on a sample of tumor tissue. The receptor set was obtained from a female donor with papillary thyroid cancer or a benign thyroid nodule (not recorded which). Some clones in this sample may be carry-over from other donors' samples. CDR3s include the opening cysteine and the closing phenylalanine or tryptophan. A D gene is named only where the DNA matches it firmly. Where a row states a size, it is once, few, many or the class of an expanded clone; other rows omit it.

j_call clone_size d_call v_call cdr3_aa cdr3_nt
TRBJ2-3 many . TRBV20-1 CSAYPGPPGDTQYF TGCAGTGCTTACCCGGGACCCCCCGGAGATACGCAGTATTTT
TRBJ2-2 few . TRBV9 CASSVATPVGLSTGELFF TGTGCCAGCAGCGTGGCGACACCCGTGGGGCTCAGCACCGGGGAGCTGTTTTTT
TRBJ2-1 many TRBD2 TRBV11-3 CASSGDYNEQFF TGTGCCAGTAGCGGGGATTACAATGAGCAGTTCTTC
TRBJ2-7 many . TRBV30 CAWREKGVYEQYF TGTGCCTGGAGGGAGAAGGGGGTCTACGAGCAGTACTTC
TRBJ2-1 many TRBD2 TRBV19 CASSRPGLAVYNEQFF TGTGCCAGTAGCCGCCCGGGACTAGCAGTATACAATGAGCAGTTCTTC
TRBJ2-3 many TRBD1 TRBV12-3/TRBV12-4 CASRRQGVQYF TGTGCCAGCAGACGACAGGGTGTTCAGTATTTT
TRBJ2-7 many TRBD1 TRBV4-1 CASRPRQGYYEQYF TGCGCCAGCAGACCCAGACAGGGTTACTACGAGCAGTACTTC
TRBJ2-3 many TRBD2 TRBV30 CAWSVGAGGPLDTQYF TGTGCCTGGAGTGTTGGAGCGGGAGGGCCCCTGGATACGCAGTATTTT
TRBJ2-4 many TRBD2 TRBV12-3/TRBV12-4 CASSPGLAGGPGDF TGTGCCAGCAGTCCGGGACTAGCGGGAGGGCCCGGGGACTTC
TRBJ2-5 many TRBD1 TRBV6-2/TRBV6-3 CASTRTGQGRETQYF TGTGCCAGCACCCGAACCGGACAGGGCCGGGAGACCCAGTACTTT
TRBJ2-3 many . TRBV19 CASTDRATDTQYF TGTGCCAGCACGGACAGAGCAACAGATACGCAGTATTTT
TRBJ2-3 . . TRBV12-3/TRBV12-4 CASSQTVGTDTQYF TGTGCCAGCAGTCAGACAGTCGGCACAGATACGCAGTATTTT
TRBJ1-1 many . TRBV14 CASSLMQGFTEAFF TGTGCCAGCAGCCTCATGCAGGGTTTCACTGAAGCTTTCTTT
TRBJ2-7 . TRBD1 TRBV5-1 CASNWGPGQGYEQYF TGCGCCAGCAACTGGGGTCCGGGACAGGGCTACGAGCAGTACTTC
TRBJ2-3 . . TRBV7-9 CASSLVREGDTQYF TGTGCCAGCAGCTTAGTCAGAGAGGGAGATACGCAGTATTTT
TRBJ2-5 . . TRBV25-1 CARGQETKYF TGTGCCAGAGGGCAAGAGACCAAGTACTTC
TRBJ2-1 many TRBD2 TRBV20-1 CSARELTSGRFLYYNEQFF TGCAGTGCTAGGGAATTGACTAGCGGGAGATTTTTATACTACAATGAGCAGTTCTTC
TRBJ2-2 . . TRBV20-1 CSARLAGDTVELFF TGCAGTGCTAGACTAGCTGGAGACACCGTGGAGCTGTTTTTT
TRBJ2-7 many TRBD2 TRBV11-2 CASSLVAGELPYKQYF TGTGCCAGCAGCTTAGTGGCGGGGGAGCTACCCTACAAGCAGTACTTC
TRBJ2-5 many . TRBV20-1 CSATLSQGVAQYF TGCAGTGCTACGCTTAGTCAGGGAGTGGCCCAGTACTTC
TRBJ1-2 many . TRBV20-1 CSPERDYGYTF TGCAGTCCCGAGAGGGACTATGGCTACACCTTC
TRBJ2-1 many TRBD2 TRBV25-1 CASSEFRGLADNEQFF TGTGCCAGCAGTGAATTTCGGGGACTAGCGGATAATGAGCAGTTCTTC
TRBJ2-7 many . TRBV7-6 CASSLGGIYEQYF TGTGCCAGCAGCTTAGGGGGTATTTACGAGCAGTACTTC
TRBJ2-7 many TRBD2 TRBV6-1 CASRGLAGDYEQYF TGTGCCAGCAGGGGACTAGCGGGAGACTACGAGCAGTACTTC